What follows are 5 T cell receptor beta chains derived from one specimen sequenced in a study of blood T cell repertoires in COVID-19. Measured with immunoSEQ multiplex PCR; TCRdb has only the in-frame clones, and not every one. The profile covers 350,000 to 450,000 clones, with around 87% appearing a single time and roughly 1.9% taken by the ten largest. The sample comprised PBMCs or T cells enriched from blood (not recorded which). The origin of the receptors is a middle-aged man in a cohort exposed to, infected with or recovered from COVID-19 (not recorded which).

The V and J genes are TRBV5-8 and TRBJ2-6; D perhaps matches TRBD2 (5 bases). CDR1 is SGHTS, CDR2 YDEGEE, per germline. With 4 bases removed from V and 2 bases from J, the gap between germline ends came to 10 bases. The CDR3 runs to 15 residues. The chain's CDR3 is CASSTRGAGANVLTF. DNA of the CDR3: TGTGCCAGCAGCACCCGGGGAGCTGGGGCCAACGTCCTGACTTTC.

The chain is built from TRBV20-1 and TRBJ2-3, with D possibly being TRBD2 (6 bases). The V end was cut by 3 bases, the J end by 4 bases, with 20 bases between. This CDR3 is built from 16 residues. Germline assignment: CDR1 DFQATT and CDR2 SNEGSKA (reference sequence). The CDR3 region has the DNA TGCAGTGCTAGTTTTCGGAGGAGTAGCGGATCAGATACGCAGTATTTT. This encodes CSASFRRSSGSDTQYF.

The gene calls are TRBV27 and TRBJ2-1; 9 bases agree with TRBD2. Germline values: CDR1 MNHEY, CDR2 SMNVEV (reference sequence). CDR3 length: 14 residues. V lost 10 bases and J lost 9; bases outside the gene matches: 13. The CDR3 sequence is CATRLADNWGEQFF. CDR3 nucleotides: TGTGCCACCCGACTAGCGGACAATTGGGGTGAGCAGTTCTTC.

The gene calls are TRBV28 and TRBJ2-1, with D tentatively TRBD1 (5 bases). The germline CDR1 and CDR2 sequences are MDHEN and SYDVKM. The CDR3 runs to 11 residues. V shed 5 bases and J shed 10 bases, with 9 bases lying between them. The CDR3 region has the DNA TGTGCCAGCAGTAATCAGGGAGAGCAGTTCTTC. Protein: CASSNQGEQFF.

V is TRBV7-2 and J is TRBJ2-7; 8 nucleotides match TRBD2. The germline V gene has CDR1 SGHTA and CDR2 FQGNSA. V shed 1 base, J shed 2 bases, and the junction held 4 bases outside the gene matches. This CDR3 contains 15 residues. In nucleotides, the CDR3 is TGTGCCAGCAGCTTAGGGAGCGGGAGTCCCTACGAGCAGTACTTC. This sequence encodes CASSLGSGSPYEQYF.